Each of the 3 T cell receptor beta chains below was sequenced from the same sample in a study of memory CD4+ T cells and cytomegalovirus serostatus. Single viable CD3+CD4+CD8-CD45RO+ cells were sorted as the memory CD4+ T cells. TCRdb keeps only in-frame clones here, not all; method: immunoSEQ multiplex PCR. Of about 58,000 clones listed, approximately 86% are singletons. The specimen sequenced was memory CD4+ T cells from blood. Every receptor here comes from an adult in good health and CMV-seronegative. Some clones in this sample may be carry-over from other donors' samples.

This sequence joins TRBV5-6 and TRBJ1-3; D is unresolved. This CDR3 has 15 residues. The V gene's germline CDR1 is SGHDT and CDR2 YYEEEE. V shed 0 bases and J shed 2 bases, with 9 bases lying between them. This CDR3 reads CASSLDTVTGNTIYF. The CDR3 DNA is TGTGCCAGCAGCTTGGATACGGTAACTGGAAACACCATATATTTT.

Turning to this clone: Since no conserved phenylalanine or tryptophan closes the CDR3, a read error is the likely cause. This chain connects TRBV5-6 to TRBJ1-2, with a tentative D call TRBD1 (5 bases). Deletions cut 4 bases from V and 8 bases from J, with 12 bases between. Germline CDR1 reads SGHDT; CDR2 reads YYEEEE. The CDR3 totals 12 residues. The CDR3 protein is CASSGAGWGYTL. The CDR3 region has the DNA TGTGCCAGCAGCGGGGCAGGATGGGGCTACACCCTC.

The rearrangement uses TRBV7-2 and TRBJ2-2, with 7 nucleotides matching TRBD2. Germline CDR1 is SGHTA and CDR2 is FQGNSA. The CDR3 is 16 residues long. V lost 3 bases, J lost 5 bases, and 9 bases stayed unmatched. In DNA, the CDR3 is TGTGCCAGCAGCTTTCGCCCACGGGACTATACCGGGGAGCTGTTTTTT. It specifies CASSFRPRDYTGELFF.